The 15 T cell receptor beta chains below come from one sample, sequenced in a study of control samples from healthy donors and cancer patients. Clones were sequenced by immunoSEQ multiplex PCR, and TCRdb holds only the in-frame ones, with some missing. The sample lists fewer than 200,000 clones; around nine tenths were seen once. Sample: blood. The receptors here all came from a man aged 30 to 39 in good health.

The V call is TRBV5-4, the J call TRBJ2-7; no reliable D call. Germline V lookup: CDR1 SGHNT, CDR2 YYREEE (reference sequence). Trimming took 0 bases from V and 2 from J, leaving 9 bases between them. The CDR3 is made up of 14 amino acids. CDR3 in amino acids: CASSLAGKTYEQYF. The DNA for the CDR3 is TGTGCCAGCAGCTTGGCTGGTAAGACCTACGAGCAGTACTTC.

The rearrangement uses TRBV5-8 and TRBJ1-5; maybe TRBD1 (6 bases). V lost 2 bases and J lost 8, with 20 bases in between. The CDR3 loop spans 16 amino acids. Per germline, CDR1 SGHTS and CDR2 YDEGEE. Written as DNA, the CDR3 is TGTGCCAGCAGCTTTTGGGGACGGGGACAATCGAAGCCCCAGCATTTT. Its translation: CASSFWGRGQSKPQHF.

This clone was found once. This specimen includes other DNA sequences encoding the same CDR3. This rearrangement joins TRBV19 to TRBJ2-7; TRBD2 aligns across 14 bases. Trimming took 5 bases from V and 7 from J; bases not matched to a gene: 7. Germline CDR1 LNHDA, CDR2 SQIVND (reference sequence). This CDR3 contains 15 residues. CDR3 loop: CASSPGTSGSREQYF. CDR3 nucleotide sequence: TGTGCCAGTAGTCCGGGGACTAGCGGGAGTAGGGAGCAGTACTTC.

This rearrangement joins TRBV6-2 or TRBV6-3 to TRBJ2-5; no clear D gene. Per the germline V gene, CDR1 is MNHEY and CDR2 is SVGEGT. This CDR3 is built from 12 residues. Between the trimmed V and J ends, which lost 2 bases and 7 bases, there was a span of 8 bases. The CDR3 DNA follows: TGTGCCAGCAGTTACGTGTTTGGGACCCAGTACTTC. Translating gives CASSYVFGTQYF.

This clone was found once. The genes are TRBV3-1 (or the pseudogene TRBV3-2) and TRBJ1-5; D is uncertain. CDR3 length: 16 residues. CDR1 and CDR2 from the germline V gene are LGHDT and YNNKEL (reference sequence). The V gene lost 1 base and the J gene lost 2 bases, with 12 bases spanning the gap. CDR3 in amino acids: CASSQGSEIGNQPQHF. CDR3 nucleotide sequence: TGTGCCAGCAGCCAAGGGTCGGAAATAGGCAATCAGCCCCAGCATTTT.

This chain joins TRBV19 and TRBJ1-1; maybe TRBD1 (5 bases). The CDR3 consists of 12 residues. Trimming left V 3 bases short and J 7 bases short, with 9 bases between. CDR1 LNHDA and CDR2 SQIVND come from the germline V gene (reference sequence). CDR3 sequence: CASSMGGIEAFF. The CDR3 DNA is TGTGCCAGTAGTATGGGGGGAATTGAAGCTTTCTTT.

V gene TRBV19 combines with J gene TRBJ1-4; D is perhaps TRBD1 (6 bases). The V and J ends lost 2 bases and 2 bases respectively, with 12 bases between them. Germline V gene data show CDR1 as LNHDA and CDR2 as SQIVND (reference sequence). The CDR3 sequence is 16 residues long. The CDR3 DNA is TGTGCCAGTAGTATAACTTGGGGGCGGACTAATGAAAAACTGTTTTTT. Amino acids: CASSITWGRTNEKLFF.

The rearrangement uses TRBV7-2 and TRBJ1-5, with D perhaps matching TRBD1 (6 bases). V lost 6 bases to trimming and J lost 3 bases, with 15 bases between them. This CDR3 comprises 15 residues. Germline assignment: CDR1 SGHTA and CDR2 FQGNSA. The CDR3 spells CASRSAGTLNQPQHF. The CDR3 DNA reads as TGTGCCAGCAGATCAGCCGGGACACTCAATCAGCCCCAGCATTTT.

The chain uses TRBV5-5 and TRBJ1-2, with D tentatively TRBD1 (6 bases). This CDR3 region has 15 residues. The germline V and J ends were trimmed by 0 bases and 8 bases, with 17 bases remaining between them. CDR1 is SGHKS, CDR2 YYEKEE, per germline (reference sequence). DNA for the CDR3: TGTGCCAGCAGCTTGGCCCCTGGGACAACGGGAGGCTACACCTTC. Translation: CASSLAPGTTGGYTF.

The chain links TRBV6-5 to TRBJ2-6; no definite D call. The CDR3 is 14 residues long. Trimming left V 6 bases short and J 0 bases short, with 6 bases between. Germline CDR1 and CDR2: MNHEY and SVGAGI. The CDR3 loop is CASRVGSGANVLTF. The CDR3 DNA reads TGTGCCAGCAGAGTCGGCTCTGGGGCCAACGTCCTGACTTTC.

The J gene is TRBJ1-1, the V gene TRBV7-9; 8 nucleotides line up with TRBD1. V shed 3 bases, J shed 2 bases, and the junction held 5 bases outside the gene matches. The CDR3 is made up of 15 amino acids. From germline, CDR1 is SEHNR and CDR2 FQNEAQ (reference sequence). The CDR3 DNA is TGTGCCAGCAGCTTGGGGACAGGTACTAACACTGAAGCTTTCTTT. Translated, it gives CASSLGTGTNTEAFF.

The CDR3: CASSLGFSGDTDTQYF. For the CDR3, the DNA is TGTGCCAGCAGCTTAGGTTTTAGCGGGGACACAGATACGCAGTATTTT. J is TRBJ2-3 and V is TRBV11-2; 8 bases line up with TRBD2. V was pared by 1 base and J by 2 bases, with 5 bases of the junction left unmatched. The CDR3 totals 16 residues. The germline V gene has CDR1 SGHAT and CDR2 FQNNGV. The variable domain in full, with the rest retrieved from reference TRBV11-2 and TRBJ2-3, is EAGVAQSPRYKIIEKRQSVAFWCNPISGHATLYWYQQILGQGPKLLIQFQNNGVVDDSQLPKDRFSAERLKGVDSTLKIQPAKLEDSAVYLCASSLGFSGDTDTQYFGPGTRLTVL.

The genes are TRBV23-1 and TRBJ2-1; possible D gene TRBD1, 6 bases. TRBV23-1 is known as an ORF, though its function is uncertain. The V end was cut by 3 bases, the J end by 5 bases, with 11 bases between. The CDR3 is made up of 14 amino acids. The chain's CDR3 is CASSQGQLNNEQFF. CDR3 bases: TGCGCCAGCAGTCAGGGACAACTAAACAATGAGCAGTTCTTC.

The chain has TRBV28 and TRBJ1-4, with a possible D match to TRBD1 (5 bases). Trimming stripped 2 bases from V and 8 bases from J, with 12 bases between. This CDR3 contains 14 residues. Germline lookup yields CDR1 MDHEN and CDR2 SYDVKM. CDR3 in amino acids: CASSLGGLEEKLFF. The DNA of the CDR3 is TGTGCCAGCAGTTTAGGGGGTTTAGAGGAAAAACTGTTTTTT.

The J gene is TRBJ2-7, the V gene TRBV30, with a possible D match to TRBD2 (7 bases). The CDR3 runs to 15 residues. Germline V gene lookup returns CDR1 GTSNPN and CDR2 SVGIG (reference sequence). Trimming stripped 3 bases from V and 1 base from J, with 16 bases between. The CDR3 DNA follows: TGTGCCTGGAGGGCGACCGGGGGGCTATCCTACGAGCAGTACTTC. Protein sequence: CAWRATGGLSYEQYF. The variable domain in full, with the rest retrieved from reference TRBV30 and TRBJ2-7, is SQTIHQWPATLVQPVGSPLSLECTVEGTSNPNLYWYRQAAGRGLQLLFYSVGIGQISSEVPQNLSASRPQDRQFILSSKKLLLSDSGFYLCAWRATGGLSYEQYFGPGTRLTVT.